The TCR beta chain under discussion was sequenced for a study of T-cell memory formation after mild COVID-19. Using its own MiXCR run on the 5' RACE reads, TCRdb lists one record per CDR3 protein. Of around 470,000 distinct CDR3 sequences in the sample, 20% are singletons; the top ten hold about 8.1%. Overall study findings and caveats: The authors left the SARS-CoV-2 specificity of second-wave clones peaking on day 37 unconfirmed. The CD4+ clones that contracted clustered mainly within CM and EM, and the CD8+ clones concentrated in EMRA. Clones shrinking between day 15 and 85 showed a balanced CD4/CD8 split, and those that grew later tilted toward CD4+.

This clonotype was recorded a few times. The antigen remains undetermined. Deletions cut 0 bases from V and 6 bases from J, with 12 bases between. Germline V gene lookup returns CDR1 ENHRY and CDR2 SYGVKD. This CDR3 is 15 amino acids long. The sequenced sample consisted of PBMCs or a T cell subset sorted from them (not recorded which). The receptor comes from an adult woman who had mild COVID-19 (a few samples of this study predate the infection). Cell type and time point are not known. This rearrangement joins TRBV10-3 to TRBJ2-1; the D is unclear. The CDR3 DNA reads as TGTGCCATCAGTGAGTCAAGTAGGTCACCCAATGAGCAGTTCTTC. Protein product: CAISESSRSPNEQFF.